Detailed here is one T cell receptor beta chain. Per the study methods: From reference gene primer amplification, estimates of nucleated cell counts were derived. Sequenced by immunoSEQ multiplex PCR; TCRdb stores in-frame clones only, minus some. V and J calls and clone size come straight from that table; D and trimming were deduced from the DNA. The sample includes 200,000 or so clones, 80% to 90% seen only once; the top ten take approximately 2.5%. The sample is drawn from a study of blood T cell repertoires in COVID-19. Study-wide background: PBMCs, B-cell-depleted T cells, or T cells provided the cDNA or gDNA that made up the material.

Those who participated ranged in age from roughly 18 to 89 years and resided in about two dozen US areas. Assignment of participants to cohorts was predicated upon participant-reported clinical history. The CDR3 length is 15 residues. With 4 bases clipped from V and 5 bases from J, the junction kept 5 bases outside the gene matches. From germline, CDR1 is MNHEY and CDR2 SVGAGI. The material sequenced was PBMCs or T cells enriched from blood (not recorded which). The rearrangement joins TRBV6-5 to TRBJ1-6, with TRBD1 matching over 7 bases. The clonotype comes from a woman in her thirties or forties with acute COVID-19. The CDR3 spells CASSSSTGDNSPLHF. The DNA for the CDR3 is TGTGCCAGCAGTTCCAGTACAGGGGATAATTCACCCCTCCACTTT.